The 7 T cell receptor beta chains given below trace back to one sample, sequenced in a study of vaccination effects on CD4 cells after COVID-19. ViraFEST assay sequencing came after antigen-specific CD4+ T cells were expanded with viral peptide pools. It was after roughly ten days of culture that CD4+ T cells were isolated. The cohort was immunized with two doses of either the BNT162b2 or mRNA-1273 vaccine. These receptors' targets are unknown. The data were produced by immunoSEQ multiplex PCR, yet TCRdb's version contains in-frame clones alone and is incomplete. This table holds 25,000 to 35,000 clones, about four fifths found once. The specimen comprised CD4+ T cells from PBMCs cultured with HCoV-NL63 spike peptides, sampled after COVID-19 vaccination. These receptors all stem from a human donor who received a COVID-19 vaccine. Some clones in this sample may be carry-over from other donors' samples.

The V gene is TRBV11-2, the J gene TRBJ1-3; no firm D call. Germline loops: CDR1 SGHAT, CDR2 FQNNGV. V was cut by 1 base and J by 4 bases, with 11 bases left in between. The CDR3 totals 15 residues. The CDR3 DNA reads TGTGCCAGCAGCTTAGTGCCGGTATCGGGAAACACCATATATTTT. Translation: CASSLVPVSGNTIYF.

This sequence joins TRBV15 and TRBJ1-2; the D gene is possibly TRBD1 (5 bases). The germline V and J ends were trimmed by 1 base and 5 bases, with 14 bases remaining between them. The CDR3 extends over 15 amino acids. Germline V gene data show CDR1 as LNHNV and CDR2 as YYDKDF (reference sequence). The CDR3 protein is CATSRGQLTMYGYTF. The CDR3 bases are TGTGCCACCAGCAGAGGACAGCTGACTATGTATGGCTACACCTTC.

This chain links TRBV6-6 with TRBJ1-3; D gene unclear. The CDR3 is 17 amino acids. Trimming cost V 5 bases and J 0 bases, with 17 bases left between them. Looked up from germline, CDR1 is MNHNY and CDR2 is SVGAGI (reference sequence). The CDR3 DNA reads as TGTGCCAGCAGTCCGGTTTACGGTGCCGACTCTGGAAACACCATATATTTT. This sequence encodes CASSPVYGADSGNTIYF.

The chain is built from TRBV5-4 and TRBJ2-7; the match to TRBD2 covers 8 bases. Germline V lookup: CDR1 SGHNT, CDR2 YYREEE (reference sequence). The CDR3 consists of 14 residues. The junction had 5 bases not matched to a gene; V was cut back by 5 bases and J by 1 base. The CDR3 coding sequence is TGTGCCAGCAGACGGGGGGGGGAGTCCTACGAGCAGTACGTC. The encoded protein is CASRRGGESYEQYV.

This clone was seen a single time. The rearrangement links TRBV5-1 to TRBJ2-2, with TRBD1 identical over 9 bases. V lost 5 bases to trimming and J lost 6 bases; unmatched junction nucleotides: 8. Germline V gene sequence: CDR1 SGHRS, CDR2 YFSETQ. CDR3 length: 15 amino acids. The CDR3 nucleotides read TGCGCCAGCAGACCGGGACAGGGAACCGCCGGGGAGCTGTTTTTT. It specifies CASRPGQGTAGELFF.

This chain joins TRBV7-9 and TRBJ2-1, with 8 bases fitting TRBD2. Trimming took 1 base from V and 9 from J; bases not matched to a gene: 11. CDR3 length: 16 residues. CDR1 is SEHNR, CDR2 FQNEAQ, per germline (reference sequence). In DNA, the CDR3 is TGTGCCAGCAGCTTAGTGGGCCTCGGGGGGGCCGGTGAGCAGTTCTTC. Its protein product is CASSLVGLGGAGEQFF. The full variable domain, with the rest looked up from reference TRBV7-9 and TRBJ2-1, is DTGVSQNPRHKITKRGQNVTFRCDPISEHNRLYWYRQTLGQGPEFLTYFQNEAQLEKSRLLSDRFSAERPKGSFSTLEIQRTEQGDSAMYLCASSLVGLGGAGEQFFGPGTRLTVL.

The chain couples TRBV5-4 to TRBJ2-5, with a tentative D call TRBD1 (6 bases). Per germline, CDR1 SGHNT and CDR2 YYREEE (reference sequence). The CDR3 spans 14 residues. Trimming left V 3 bases short and J 2 bases short, with 11 bases between. CDR3 region: CASSYWTDQETQYF. The CDR3 bases are TGTGCCAGCAGCTATTGGACAGATCAAGAGACCCAGTACTTC.